This T cell receptor (beta chain) was sequenced for a study of blood T cells in healthy people across ages. As for the study in general: The capture of about one barcoded beta molecule per two T cells was achieved by template switching.

Between the trimmed V and J ends, which lost 0 bases and 5 bases, there was a span of 13 bases. Germline assignment: CDR1 MNHEY and CDR2 SVGEGT. The CDR3 is 15 residues long. Study-level points and caveats: Getting older went along with TCR beta diversity per million T cells dropping roughly linearly.

This clonotype has a handful of counts. As yet, its antigen is unknown. Alongside a J-beta primer mix, a sample-barcoded 5' primer served in a second PCR lasting about 7 to 11 cycles. TCRdb reprocessed the 5' RACE reads with MiXCR, giving one entry per CDR3 protein. There are approximately 360,000 distinct CDR3 sequences in the sample; approximately 52% occur only once, and around 50% lies in the top ten. This sequence was found in a man between 60 and 70 years old in good health. The V gene is TRBV6-2 or TRBV6-3, the J gene TRBJ1-1; no clear D. The sequenced material came from blood. CDR3 DNA sequence: TGTGCCAGCAGTTACTCCGCGGAGGTGGCGACTGAAGCTTTCTTT. Protein sequence: CASSYSAEVATEAFF.